A single T cell receptor beta chain is shown here with its context. Other DNA sequences of this sample code for an identical CDR3. The data were taken from a study of CD8+ T cells in alopecia areata. Specified treatment: oral pan-JAK inhibitor, 5-10 mg twice daily. The V and J ends lost 1 base and 2 bases respectively, with 5 bases between them. The germline gives CDR1 MNHEY, CDR2 SMNVEV (reference sequence). The CDR3 is 13 amino acids. Extraction and reverse transcription of RNA yielded cDNA as the sequencing template. Sequenced by immunoSEQ multiplex PCR; TCRdb stores in-frame clones only, minus some. Among about 300,000 clones listed, 58% were seen once.

This sample comprised CD4+ T cells sorted from blood, obtained at week 24, from a patient treated with tofacitinib. The sequence was collected from a human donor with alopecia areata. The chain uses TRBV27 and TRBJ1-1; no clear D gene. CDR3 DNA: TGTGCCAGCAGTTTATTCGTTAACACTGAAGCTTTCTTT. Amino acid sequence: CASSLFVNTEAFF.